This T cell receptor beta chain was retrieved from a study of brain T cells in children with intractable seizures. Study-wide results and limits: Absence of clones before surgery may stem from lower sequencing depth. HCMV serostatus was not known, and viral specificity came from CDR3 similarity only.

With regard to this clone: Its antigen is not identified.

TCRdb keeps only in-frame clones here, not all; method: immunoSEQ multiplex PCR. The top ten clones hold approximately 25% of a sample with around 80,000 clones, under 95% of them seen once. Only cases whose brain tissue showed the highest T cell transcript signatures were sequenced. Before surgery, patients took at least one anti-epileptic drug. The source material was peripheral blood, sampled at surgery. This receptor was obtained from a girl aged 2-10 years with Rasmussen encephalitis and intractable seizures.

The CDR3 nucleotides read TGTGCCAGTAGTATTGGAAACTCTGGAAACACCATATATTTT. It encodes CASSIGNSGNTIYF. This chain uses TRBV19 with TRBJ1-3, with D uncertain. Per the germline V gene, CDR1 is LNHDA and CDR2 is SQIVND (reference sequence). The V and J ends lost 3 bases and 0 bases respectively, with 6 bases between them. The CDR3 spans 14 residues.